This TCR beta chain was observed in a study of cytomegalovirus exposure and HLA in healthy donors (dated by TCRdb to about 2017). General notes on the study: According to an earlier analysis of 450 to 650 of the donors, about 180 million T cells yielded roughly 110 million unique TCR beta sequences and around 300 Gb of sequence data. All discovery cohort repertoires had been generated using a single sequencing platform. Genome-wide SNP genotypes for about 65% of the 666 donors were used in a later genetic analysis, which treated that subset as a discovery cohort. Typing coverage differed by locus: A, B, C, DRB1 and DQB1 were typed in about 620-640 donors, DQA1 in approximately 520, DPA1 in approximately 600, and DPB1 in 472. Of the approximately 400 genotyped donors, approximately 82% fell in the genetic ancestry cluster associated with self-reported Caucasian donors. To decide whether each TCR beta V gene segment behaved as functional or pseudogenic, an earlier analysis of nearly 600 of the donors relied on high-throughput TCR beta sequencing. The study aimed to test whether signatures of past pathogen exposure could be identified by cataloging public T cell receptors. Among about 390 genotyped donors of the cohort, an average of around 240,000 unique TCR beta nucleotide sequences were sequenced per donor, roughly 20% of them non-productive. An early release that covered roughly 600 HLA-typed donors contained around 300 gigabases of sequencing data and around 80 million unique TCR sequences. Roughly five DR-DQ haplotypes were handled as single units for association and clustering because linkage in the cohort was strong. To predict cytomegalovirus infection status, the study brought together high-throughput TCR immunosequencing, statistical association of individual TCRs with disease status, and machine learning. Both class I and class II loci were covered by HLA typing, at four-digit resolution. Rather than drawing on any new phenotypic data, the later analysis identified candidate immune exposures from TCR beta sequences and the way those sequences occurred across donors. Donor age, sex, ethnicity and CMV serostatus were collected together with the repertoire data. A separate validation cohort of roughly 130 different subjects was used in addition to the roughly 700-subject first cohort. A later analysis re-examined previously published TCR beta repertoires from around 670 donors and added high-resolution HLA genotyping to investigate patterns of TCR occurrence. Using immunosequencing, the study profiled T cell repertoires from fewer than 700 subjects and related those repertoires to cytomegalovirus serostatus.

Trimming removed 1 base from V and 3 bases from J; the gene matches leave 2 bases unexplained. As encoded in the germline V gene, CDR1 is SGHRS while CDR2 is YFSETQ. The CDR3 numbers 14 residues from cysteine through phenylalanine. Only the CDR3 DNA stays, 42 bases, in frame from base 1. Comments on this clone: Its antigen remains undetermined. The sample holds no much larger clone one base away, and base qualities are not on file.

Broad study findings and their caveats: Because the 87-base-pair reads could not distinguish some IMGT-functional V segments, including TRBV6-2 and TRBV6-3, those segments were excluded. A later genetic analysis reported fewer N-insertions in productive TCRs among donors in an Asian-associated ancestry cluster than the approximately 700-donor mean. According to a later analysis, TCR association rates differed among HLA loci, with DRB1 alleles showing the most associated TCRs and HLA-C alleles showing the fewest. Immune exposure information for the cohort was limited to CMV serostatus. Linkage disequilibrium might explain the correlated functional status among segregating V segments, but an unknown experimental factor could not be ruled out. The cohort was sequenced for TCR beta chains only, and without alpha or paired-chain data the features that could be detected were limited. A later analysis reported that several top co-occurrence clusters appeared linked to parvovirus B19, influenza, CMV and Epstein-Barr virus. The study listed approximately 150 TCR beta chains as associated with cytomegalovirus. At a false discovery rate of 0.05, a later analysis linked approximately 18,000 TCR beta sequences to specific HLA alleles. Approximately 18 rarely observed V segments, including chromosome 9 orphons, were excluded from the earlier analysis of several hundred of the donors because counts were too low. Most CMV-associated TCR beta chains appeared to be HLA-restricted in a later analysis, and the HLA associations seemed to be driven largely by CMV exposure. An earlier analysis of roughly 570 of the donors showed that most TCR beta V segments appeared in productive rearrangements either about 87% or about 30% of the time, which broadly matched IMGT annotations. The classifier was reported to diagnose cytomegalovirus status with high specificity and sensitivity in both the original cohort and the validation cohort. The presence/absence analyses assumed that sequencing depth was roughly uniform across donors, and that assumption may not be true. Most TCR sequences were observed very rarely across donors, whereas some public TCRs were present in many individuals. A cluster of highly shared sequence variants was judged likely to be a technical artifact of the sequencing pipeline. A later analysis found that HLA-associated TCR beta chains were more clonally expanded and had lower generation probabilities than equally common non-associated chains. Assigning TCR associations to individual alleles was difficult when HLA alleles, especially DR and DQ, strongly co-occurred. Three of the identified cytomegalovirus-associated TCR beta chains were confirmed in vitro to be specific for cytomegalovirus antigens. The authors suggested that the approach could potentially be generalized to other disease states and immunological phenotypes. A further reported finding was that TCR beta sequences accurately predicted the HLA-A and HLA-B alleles for most subjects in the first cohort. Because some donors lacked HLA typing at each locus, the association tests relied only on the typed subset. A later genetic analysis associated a missense DCLRE1C variant with V-gene and J-gene trimming of TCR beta chains, and an independent cohort replicated the association.

The library was generated by the immunoSEQ multiplex PCR assay. The multiplex PCR relied on a mix of 60 forward primers for TCR Vbeta segments and 13 reverse primers for TCR Jbeta segments. The CDR3 region of rearranged TCR beta genes was amplified from genomic DNA with a multiplex PCR assay. The amplified TCR beta libraries were sequenced on the Illumina HiSeq System as 87-base-pair reads. The study's processing was this. A later analysis counted about 80 million unique TCR beta chains across the 670 or so repertoires, and some 12 million of these chains were shared by at least two donors. Raw reads were error-corrected and collapsed into unique sequences by a nearest-neighbor algorithm in which closely related sequences were merged to remove PCR and sequencing errors. To assign V, D and J gene segments, CDR3 sequences were aligned to IMGT reference sequences. For a sequence to be retained, a match of at least six nucleotides was required to both a V gene segment and a J gene segment. Rearrangements were called productive when the CDR3 lacked stop codons and stayed in frame with V and J; all others were non-productive. Following IMGT convention, CDR3 was defined as the stretch from the second conserved V-encoded cysteine to the conserved J-encoded phenylalanine. The earlier analysis of some 600 of the donors excluded sequences that lacked an unambiguous match to a single V gene segment. An earlier analysis of a few hundred of the donors called V segments functional above 56.7% productive rearrangements and segregating when the between-donor standard deviation exceeded 5%. A statistical classification framework was built for diagnosing cytomegalovirus status from the catalog of TCR beta chain sequences. In a later analysis, V and J genes were assigned by comparing TCR nucleotide sequences against IMGT/GENE-DB human TR gene sequences. A later analysis assigned CDR3 sequences and most-parsimonious VDJ recombination scenarios with the TCRdist pipeline. A later analysis defined each TCR beta chain by its CDR3 amino acid sequence plus V-gene family, and excluded reads lacking a unique V-gene family. As a way to deal with suspected cross-contamination and a sequencing artifact, a later analysis dropped 450 to 600 nucleotide sequences that were highly shared and had low generation probability. In a later analysis, a clonal expansion index for each public chain was calculated from normalized within-repertoire ranks of inferred template counts. In a later analysis, generation probabilities were computed with a VDJ recombination model fitted to out-of-frame rearrangements, and the resulting probabilities were checked against IGoR. A later analysis scored TCR-TCR, TCR-HLA and TCR-CMV co-occurrence with hypergeometric tests, applying a repertoire-size bias correction to TCR pairs. To estimate false discovery rates, a later analysis permuted the HLA or CMV assignments 20 times. In a later analysis, co-occurring TCRs were grouped using DBSCAN, and TCRdist sequence similarity was added for clustering within HLA-allele-positive subsets. Repertoires with fewer than 30,000 or more than 120,000 public chains, plus five repertoires with anomalous nucleotide sharing, were excluded from co-occurrence clustering. In its TCRdb copy, this immuneACCESS table keeps in-frame sequences only and misses some clones. Where compared with another copy, unresolved V genes explain less than half of these, and the others have no known cause. The V and J calls and clone size are taken from that table; D and trimming were inferred from the DNA. Within this sample are 130,000 or so clones, with around 84% of them counted one time only. The biggest ten clones account for approximately 6% of the sample.

The cohort was made up of around 720 healthy bone marrow donors. At the time of sampling, all cohort members were nominally healthy, though unrecorded immune exposures were likely present. The donor was CMV seronegative and was included in the group of around 320 seronegative cohort members. Every donor gave a peripheral blood sample, and the peripheral blood mononuclear cells from that sample were used for TCR beta sequencing. The Qiagen DNeasy Blood Extraction Kit was used to extract genomic DNA from the blood cell samples. Sequencing was performed on PBMCs. The receptor was isolated from a woman in her thirties or forties in good health and CMV-seronegative. This receptor chain uses TRBV5-1 and TRBJ2-7, with TRBD1 identical over 9 junction bases. The sequenced DNA is TGCGCCAGCAGCTTGCGGACAGGGGTCTACGAGCAGTACTTC. This is translated as CASSLRTGVYEQYF.